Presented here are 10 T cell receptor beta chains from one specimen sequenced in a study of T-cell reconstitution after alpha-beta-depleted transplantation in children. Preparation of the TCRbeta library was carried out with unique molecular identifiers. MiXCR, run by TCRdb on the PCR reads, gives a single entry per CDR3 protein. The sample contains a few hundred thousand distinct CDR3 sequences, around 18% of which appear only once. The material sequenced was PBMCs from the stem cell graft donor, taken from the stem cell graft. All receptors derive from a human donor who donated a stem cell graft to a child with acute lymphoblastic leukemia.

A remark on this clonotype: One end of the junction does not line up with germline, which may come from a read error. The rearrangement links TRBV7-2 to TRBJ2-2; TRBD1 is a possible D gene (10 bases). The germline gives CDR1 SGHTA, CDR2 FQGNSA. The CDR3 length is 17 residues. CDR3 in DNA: TGTGCCAGCAGCTTTGGACTAGCGCCAGGCGGGACAGGGGATCTGTTTTTT. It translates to CASSFGLAPGGTGDLFF.

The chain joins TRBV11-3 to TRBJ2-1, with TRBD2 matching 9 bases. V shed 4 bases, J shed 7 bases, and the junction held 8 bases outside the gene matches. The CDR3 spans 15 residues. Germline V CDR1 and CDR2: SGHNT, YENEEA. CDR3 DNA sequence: TGTGCCAGCAGCTCTAGCGGGATAGGGAGGAATGAGCAGTTCTTC. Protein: CASSSSGIGRNEQFF.

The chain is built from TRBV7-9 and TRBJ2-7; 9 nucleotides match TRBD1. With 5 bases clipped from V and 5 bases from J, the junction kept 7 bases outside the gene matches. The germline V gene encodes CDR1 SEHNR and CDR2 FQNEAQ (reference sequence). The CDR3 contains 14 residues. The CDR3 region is CASSGTGRTHEQYF. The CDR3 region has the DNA TGTGCCAGCAGCGGGACAGGGCGGACCCACGAGCAGTACTTC.

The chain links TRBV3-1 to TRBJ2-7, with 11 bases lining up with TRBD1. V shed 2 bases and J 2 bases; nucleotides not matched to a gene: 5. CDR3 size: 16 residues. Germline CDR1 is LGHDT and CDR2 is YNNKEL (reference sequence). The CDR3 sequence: CASSQNLGQGAYEQYF. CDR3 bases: TGTGCCAGCAGCCAAAACTTGGGACAGGGGGCCTACGAGCAGTACTTC.

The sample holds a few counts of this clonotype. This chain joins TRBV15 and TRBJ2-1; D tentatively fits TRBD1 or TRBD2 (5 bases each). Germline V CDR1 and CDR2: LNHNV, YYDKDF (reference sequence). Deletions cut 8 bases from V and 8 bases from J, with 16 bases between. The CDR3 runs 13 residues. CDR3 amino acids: CATSGSRVDEQFF. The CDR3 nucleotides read TGTGCCACCTCAGGGTCGAGGGTCGATGAGCAGTTCTTC.

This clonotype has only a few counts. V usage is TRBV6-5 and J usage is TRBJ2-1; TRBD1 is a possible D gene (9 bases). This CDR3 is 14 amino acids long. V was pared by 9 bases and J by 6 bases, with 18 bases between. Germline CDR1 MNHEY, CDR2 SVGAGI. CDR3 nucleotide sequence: TGTGCCAGTTACATAGCGGGACAGGGCAATGAGCAGTTCTTC. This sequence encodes CASYIAGQGNEQFF.

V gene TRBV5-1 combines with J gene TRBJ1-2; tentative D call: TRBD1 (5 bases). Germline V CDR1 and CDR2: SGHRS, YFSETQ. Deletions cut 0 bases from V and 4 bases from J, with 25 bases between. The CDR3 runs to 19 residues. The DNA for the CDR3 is TGCGCCAGCAGCTTGGAACAGGCCGCTTCGACTTCCATTCTCTATGGCTACACCTTC. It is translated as CASSLEQAASTSILYGYTF.

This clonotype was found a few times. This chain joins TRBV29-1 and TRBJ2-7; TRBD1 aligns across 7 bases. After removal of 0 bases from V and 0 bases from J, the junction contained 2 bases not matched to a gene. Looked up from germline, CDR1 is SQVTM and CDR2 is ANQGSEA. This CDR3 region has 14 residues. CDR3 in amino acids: CSVEDRTGSYEQYF. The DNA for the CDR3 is TGCAGCGTTGAAGATCGGACAGGCTCCTACGAGCAGTACTTC.

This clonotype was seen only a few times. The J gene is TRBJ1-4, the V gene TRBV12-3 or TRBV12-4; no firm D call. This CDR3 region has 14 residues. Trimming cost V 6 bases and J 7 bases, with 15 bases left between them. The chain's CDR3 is CASSYSGYGEKLFF. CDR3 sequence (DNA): TGTGCCAGCAGCTACTCCGGGTATGGTGAAAAACTGTTTTTT.

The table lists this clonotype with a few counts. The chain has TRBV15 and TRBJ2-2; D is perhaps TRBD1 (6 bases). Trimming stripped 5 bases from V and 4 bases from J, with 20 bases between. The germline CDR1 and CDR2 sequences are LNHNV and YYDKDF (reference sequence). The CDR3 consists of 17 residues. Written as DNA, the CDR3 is TGTGCCACCAGCGCCCGAGGGGGACATCCGAGCACCGGGGAGCTGTTTTTT. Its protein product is CATSARGGHPSTGELFF.